The T cell receptor (beta chain) described here comes from a study of shared clonotypes between healthy human individuals (dated by TCRdb to 2020 to 2021). With regard to the full study: Three men and a couple of women, aged 18 to 49 years, made up the cohort. For each donor, three plates each were used for CD4 naive and CD4 memory, two plates were used for CD8 naive, and one plate was used for CD8 memory. Per donor, leukapheresis produced somewhere between about 0.9 and 9.5 billion PBMCs. Different laboratories and diverse techniques were used to prepare libraries and sequence TCR repertoires, to increase sequencing depth and limit assay-specific biases. To estimate repertoire size and how much clonotypes are shared between individuals, the study performed deep sequencing of blood TCR repertoires from about five healthy adults.

The donors were healthy, HIV-negative adults with no recently reported acute infections or vaccinations. Only Caucasian adults living in Nashville, Tennessee, USA were represented among the donors. CD4+ T cells were enriched by magnetic negative selection, after which naive cells were positively selected on CD45RA and the negative fraction was taken as the memory subset. Blood was obtained by leukapheresis, after which PBMCs were separated by Ficoll-Histopaque density gradient centrifugation and cryopreserved in liquid nitrogen vapor phase. Purity and quantity of every magnetically sorted T cell population were checked by analytical flow cytometry. From each sorted fraction, genomic DNA was isolated and quantified by UV absorbance on a Nanodrop 2000c. From cysteine to phenylalanine, the CDR3 is 14 amino acids long. This entry keeps only the CDR3 DNA: 42 bases, framed from base 1. Trimming takes 5 bases from V and 6 bases from J, and the germline ends sit 16 bases apart. Reading the germline V gene gives CDR1 MDHEN and CDR2 SYDVKM.

Concerning this clone: Its binding antigen is unknown. Base quality data are lacking; no much larger clone is found one base away.

TCR CDR3 regions were amplified from genomic DNA by multiplex PCR using the deep immunoSEQ assay. Genomic DNA extracted from each cell subset was distributed evenly over all wells of several immunoSEQ 96-well plates, and each plate served as one replicate. For sorted subsets, around 200 ng genomic DNA, equal to tens of thousands of T cell genomes, was loaded into each replicate PCR. Purified libraries were quantified with a Qubit 3.0 fluorometer, sized on a Bioanalyzer 2100, and re-quantified with the KAPA Library Quantification kit. A separate single-read 150-cycle Illumina NextSeq 550 flow cell was used to sequence each immunoSEQ 96-well plate. The authors' pipeline ran thus. Because the immunoSEQ output included only junctional sequences and no quality scores, the filtering could not be the same as the filtering used for full-length reads. To assign V/J genes and CDR3, sequences were annotated using PyIR, a Python wrapper for IgBLAST v1.9, with IMGT germline references. Any read was removed if the V/J assignment was weak (E-value above 1e-6), the CDR3 was missing, or the read contained stop codons, out-of-frame junctions, or ambiguous translated residues. V3J clonotypes were defined as sequences sharing the same inferred V gene, J gene, and CDR3 amino acid sequence. To compute the percentage overlap between repertoires, the number of shared unique clonotypes was divided by the size of the smaller repertoire. Three approaches were used to assess repertoire richness: RTK rarefaction, the Chao1 estimator, and Recon v2.1 estimates of unobserved clonotypes. For all TCRbeta clonotypes obtained by the gDNA method from a few donors, generation probabilities were computed with OLGA. Drawn from immuneACCESS, this table holds only the in-frame rearrangements with V and J called that TCRdb kept. Clones are partly lost; checked studies trace under half to an unresolved V gene and leave the rest unexplained. V, J and clone size are taken as reported in that table, and D and trimming were inferred from the DNA itself. This sample lists over a million clones; 75% to 85% were detected once. Of the sample, roughly 0.65% falls within the top ten clones.

The investigation overall reported the following: Incomplete sequencing was indicated by rarefaction of sorted-subset datasets, despite the large sequencing depth. Pairwise subsampling led to the expectation that sequencing depth would affect the degree of clonotype sharing among donors. Across a handful of donors, approximately 5% of naive CD4, more than 3% of naive CD8, 2% to 2.5% of memory CD4, and roughly 0.4% of memory CD8 clonotypes were shared. Larger estimated clonotype richness was generally found for naive subsets than for memory subsets. Sampling was restricted to blood, and TCR repertoires in tissue are likely to differ from TCR repertoires in blood. Because the study included only a small number of donors, the genetic and exposure-history diversity represented was limited. Clonotypes shared by all four sorted-subset donors showed higher generation probabilities than non-shared clonotypes.

This TCR was recovered from a man aged 18 to 30 in good health. Some clones in this sample may be carry-over from other donors' samples. What was sequenced was memory CD4+ T cells from PBMCs. Read against the paper, the sample's cell subset or site label means: CD45RA-negative fraction. The chain is encoded by TRBV28 joined to TRBJ1-2; the D gene remains uncertain. The CDR3 protein is CASSIRAAADGYTF. The bases are TGTGCCAGCAGTATTAGGGCCGCTGCTGATGGCTACACCTTC.